This T cell receptor beta chain was recovered during a study of T cells in localized non-small cell lung cancer. Libraries were prepared by immunoSEQ multiplex PCR; TCRdb keeps only in-frame clonotypes and omits some of them. The repertoire has around 5,400 clones, 75% to 90% of them found once; the top ten carry about 9.1%. Germline V gene data show CDR1 as LNHDA and CDR2 as SQIVND (reference sequence). The V gene lost 8 bases and the J gene lost 1 base, with 11 bases spanning the gap. The CDR3 extends over 13 amino acids. This receptor was taken from a woman aged 35-75 years with stage II lung adenocarcinoma. Sequenced material: PBMCs, taken before any cancer treatment. The chain couples TRBV19 to TRBJ1-1; D call uncertain. The CDR3 nucleotides read TGTGCCAGTGCCCTTGGGAAGAACACTGAAGCTTTCTTT. Translation: CASALGKNTEAFF. The whole variable domain, remainder taken from reference TRBV19 and TRBJ1-1, is DGGITQSPKYLFRKEGQNVTLSCEQNLNHDAMYWYRQDPGQGLRLIYYSQIVNDFQKGDIAEGYSVSREKKESFPLTVTSAQKNPTAFYLCASALGKNTEAFFGQGTRLTVV.